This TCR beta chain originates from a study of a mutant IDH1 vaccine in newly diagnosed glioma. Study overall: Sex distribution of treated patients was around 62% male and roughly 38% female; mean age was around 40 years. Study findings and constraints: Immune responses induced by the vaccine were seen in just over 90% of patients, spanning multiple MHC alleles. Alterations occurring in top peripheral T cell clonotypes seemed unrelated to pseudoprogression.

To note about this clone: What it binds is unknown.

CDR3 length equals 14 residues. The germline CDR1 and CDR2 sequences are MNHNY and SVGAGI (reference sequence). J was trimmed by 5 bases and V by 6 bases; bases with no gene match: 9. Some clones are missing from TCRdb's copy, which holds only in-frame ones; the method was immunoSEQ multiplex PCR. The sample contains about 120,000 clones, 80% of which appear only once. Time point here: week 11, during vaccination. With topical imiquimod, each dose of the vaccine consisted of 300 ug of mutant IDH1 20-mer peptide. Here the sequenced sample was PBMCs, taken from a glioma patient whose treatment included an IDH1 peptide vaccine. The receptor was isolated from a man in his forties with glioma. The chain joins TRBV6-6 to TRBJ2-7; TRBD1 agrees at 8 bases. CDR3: CASSTGQGANEQYF. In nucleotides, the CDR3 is TGTGCCAGCAGCACGGGGCAGGGGGCCAACGAGCAGTACTTC.